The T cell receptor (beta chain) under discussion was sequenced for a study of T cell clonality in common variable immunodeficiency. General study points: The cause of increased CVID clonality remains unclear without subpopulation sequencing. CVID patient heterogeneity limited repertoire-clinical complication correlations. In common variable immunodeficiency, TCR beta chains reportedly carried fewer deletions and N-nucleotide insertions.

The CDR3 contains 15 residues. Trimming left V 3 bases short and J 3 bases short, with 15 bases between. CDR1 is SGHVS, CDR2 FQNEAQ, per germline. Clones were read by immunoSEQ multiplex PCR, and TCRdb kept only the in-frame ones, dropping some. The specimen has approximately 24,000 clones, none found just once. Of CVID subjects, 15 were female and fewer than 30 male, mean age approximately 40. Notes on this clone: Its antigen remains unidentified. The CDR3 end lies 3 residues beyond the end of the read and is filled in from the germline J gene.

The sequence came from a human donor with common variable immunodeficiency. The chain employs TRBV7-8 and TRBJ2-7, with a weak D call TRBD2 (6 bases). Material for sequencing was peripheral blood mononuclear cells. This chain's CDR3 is CASSFGASAIYEQYF. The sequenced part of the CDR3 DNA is TGTGCCAGCAGCTTCGGGGCTAGCGCGATCTACGAG.